The 27 T cell receptor beta chains given below trace back to one sample, sequenced in a study of CD8 T cells in ankylosing spondylitis. TCRdb reprocessed the 5' RACE reads via MiXCR and lists one record per CDR3 protein. The sample holds some 150,000 distinct CDR3 sequences, 11% seen once. What was sequenced was blood, either unsorted or a sorted T cell fraction (not recorded which). These TCRs come from a female donor with ankylosing spondylitis or in good health (not recorded which).

This clonotype was seen a handful of times. One end of the junction fails to match germline, which may point to a read error. The V and J genes are TRBV4-1 and TRBJ1-2, with D maybe TRBD1 (5 bases). CDR1 MGHRA and CDR2 YSYEKL come from the germline V gene. CDR3 size: 15 residues. In nucleotides, the CDR3 is TGCGCCAGCAGTCAAGCCTCGGGACCGAGCTATGGCTACACCTTC. Its translation is CASSQASGPSYGYTF.

This clonotype has a count of ten or more. J is TRBJ2-7 and V is TRBV27; D may match TRBD1 or TRBD2 (6 bases each). The V gene's germline CDR1 is MNHEY and CDR2 SMNVEV (reference sequence). Trimming stripped 6 bases from V and 0 bases from J, with 15 bases between. The CDR3 loop spans 15 amino acids. DNA of the CDR3: TGTGCCAGCAGCTCGAAGGGGGAGGACTCCTACGAGCAGTACTTC. It encodes CASSSKGEDSYEQYF.

This chain joins TRBV2 and TRBJ2-1; 7 positions agree with TRBD1. This CDR3 comprises 13 residues. The germline gives CDR1 SNHLY, CDR2 FYNNEI. With 6 bases clipped from V and 4 bases from J, the junction kept 3 bases outside the gene matches. The CDR3 protein is CASSRTGYNEQFF. As DNA, the CDR3 is TGTGCCAGCAGCCGGACAGGATACAATGAGCAGTTCTTC.

Many counts were recorded for this clonotype. The chain combines TRBV5-1 with TRBJ2-7, with D maybe TRBD2 (6 bases). This CDR3 has 14 residues. V lost 2 bases, J lost 3 bases, and 12 bases lay in between. Germline V gene sequence: CDR1 SGHRS, CDR2 YFSETQ. CDR3 nucleotides: TGCGCCAGCAGCTTTCTAGCGATGGACTACGAGCAGTACTTC. Translated: CASSFLAMDYEQYF.

This clonotype was detected ten times or more. CDR3 amino acids: CASSLDRGGYEQYF. Here the CDR3 DNA reads TGCGCCAGCAGCTTGGACAGGGGAGGTTACGAGCAGTACTTC. The chain couples TRBV5-1 to TRBJ2-7; a weak D match, TRBD1 (7 bases). The CDR3 runs to 14 residues. The V end was cut by 0 bases, the J end by 4 bases, with 11 bases between. Germline V gene data show CDR1 as SGHRS and CDR2 as YFSETQ.

There are many counts of this clonotype. The chain recombines TRBV28 with TRBJ2-7, with D unresolved. The germline V gene encodes CDR1 MDHEN and CDR2 SYDVKM. CDR3 length: 15 amino acids. Trimming shortened V by 5 bases and J by 1 base, and 15 bases separated the two germline ends. The CDR3 region is CASSTIGQGSYEQYF. The DNA for the CDR3 is TGTGCCAGCAGTACCATCGGGCAAGGGTCCTACGAGCAGTACTTC.

This clonotype was observed at least ten times. The chain couples TRBV10-3 to TRBJ2-1, with a tentative D call TRBD1 (6 bases). V lost 5 bases and J 10 bases, leaving 9 bases between the germline ends. The CDR3 is 11 amino acids. CDR1 and CDR2 from the germline V gene are ENHRY and SYGVKD. The CDR3 DNA is TGTGCCATCAGTCCCGGGACAGAGCAGTTCTTC. As protein: CAISPGTEQFF.

This clonotype was seen at least ten times. V is TRBV20-1 and J is TRBJ2-3; 8 bases agree with TRBD2. The CDR3 sequence is 14 residues long. CDR1 is DFQATT, CDR2 SNEGSKA, per germline (reference sequence). V lost 6 bases to trimming and J lost 6 bases; unmatched junction nucleotides: 11. The CDR3 sequence is CSAISPGTSDTQYF. The CDR3, as DNA: TGCAGTGCCATAAGTCCCGGGACTAGTGATACGCAGTATTTT.

In its sample, this clonotype was seen many times. The chain joins TRBV5-5 to TRBJ1-6; weak D call: TRBD1 (5 bases). The CDR3 spans 15 residues. The V gene lost 0 bases and the J gene lost 7 bases, with 11 bases spanning the gap. Germline lookup yields CDR1 SGHKS and CDR2 YYEKEE (reference sequence). In DNA, the CDR3 is TGTGCCAGCAGCTTGGGTGGGGGGTGGAATTCACCCCTCCACTTT. This codes for CASSLGGGWNSPLHF.

At least ten counts were recorded for this clonotype. The gene calls are TRBV10-3 and TRBJ1-1; no clear D. V lost 8 bases to trimming and J lost 3 bases, with 13 bases between them. Germline V lookup: CDR1 ENHRY, CDR2 SYGVKD. The CDR3 loop spans 13 amino acids. As DNA, the CDR3 is TGTGCCATCGCCGAGGGAACCTACACTGAAGCTTTCTTT. It yields the protein CAIAEGTYTEAFF.

This clonotype was observed at least ten times. The chain has TRBV20-1 and TRBJ1-2; the D gene is possibly TRBD1 (6 bases). V lost 0 bases to trimming and J lost 2 bases, with 10 bases between them. The CDR3 is 14 residues long. Germline V lookup: CDR1 DFQATT, CDR2 SNEGSKA (reference sequence). The chain's CDR3 is CSARDTGQNYGYTF. The CDR3 DNA reads TGCAGTGCTAGAGACACAGGGCAGAACTATGGCTACACCTTC.

This clonotype was seen at least ten times. The chain couples TRBV11-2 to TRBJ1-4, with TRBD1 matching over 8 bases. CDR3 length: 14 amino acids. Germline loops: CDR1 SGHAT, CDR2 FQNNGV. The V and J ends lost 5 bases and 15 bases, in that order; junction bases with no gene match: 14. The CDR3 loop reads CASSRGTGLWEVFF. CDR3 nucleotide sequence: TGTGCCAGCAGCCGGGGGACAGGACTATGGGAAGTGTTTTTT.

This clonotype appeared many times. J is TRBJ1-5 and V is TRBV5-1; D is undetermined. The CDR3 length is 15 residues. V shed 0 bases and J shed 0 bases, with 7 bases lying between them. The germline V gene has CDR1 SGHRS and CDR2 YFSETQ. CDR3: CASSLEGFSNQPQHF. CDR3 in DNA: TGCGCCAGCAGCTTGGAAGGTTTTAGCAATCAGCCCCAGCATTTT.

This clonotype has ten or more counts. V usage is TRBV5-1 and J usage is TRBJ1-1; no reliable D call. Germline CDR1 and CDR2: SGHRS and YFSETQ. The CDR3 covers 14 residues. Trimming shortened V by 5 bases and J by 3 bases, and 14 bases separated the two germline ends. The CDR3 protein is CASRDLGVDTEAFF. As DNA, the CDR3 is TGCGCCAGCAGGGACCTTGGGGTGGACACTGAAGCTTTCTTT.

Only a few counts were recorded for this clonotype. It may be a read error: a sequence one base away is much more abundant. CDR3 sequence: CASSLGAGGYGYPF. Here the CDR3 DNA reads TGTGCCAGCAGTTTAGGGGCAGGGGGCTATGGCTACCCCTTC. The genes are TRBV12-3 or TRBV12-4 and TRBJ1-2; 8 bases are a match to TRBD1. The CDR3 is 14 residues long.

This clonotype occurred many times. V is TRBV5-1 and J is TRBJ1-4; 8 bases map to TRBD1. CDR3 size: 15 residues. Trimming took 4 bases from V and 3 from J; bases not matched to a gene: 5. The germline gives CDR1 SGHRS, CDR2 YFSETQ. The CDR3 sequence: CASSDQGAPNEKLFF. The CDR3 coding sequence is TGCGCCAGCAGCGATCAGGGGGCCCCTAATGAAAAACTGTTTTTT.

This clonotype appeared many times. The chain carries TRBV20-1 and TRBJ2-5; the D is unclear. V lost 3 bases and J lost 4, with 9 bases in between. CDR1 DFQATT and CDR2 SNEGSKA come from the germline V gene (reference sequence). The CDR3 totals 12 residues. CDR3 loop: CSARLGSETQYF. As DNA, the CDR3 is TGCAGTGCTAGGTTGGGTTCAGAGACCCAGTACTTC.

The CDR3, as DNA: TGTGCCAGCAGTATATCCGGGACAGGGGGCGGAAAACTGTTTTTT. It codes for CASSISGTGGGKLFF. The chain combines TRBV28 with TRBJ1-4, with 12 bases lining up with TRBD1. CDR1 MDHEN and CDR2 SYDVKM come from the germline V gene. The V gene end was trimmed by 5 bases and the J gene end by 10 bases; junction bases not matched to a gene: 8. The CDR3 runs 15 residues. Full variable domain (outside the CDR3, taken from reference TRBV28 and TRBJ1-4): DVKVTQSSRYLVKRTGEKVFLECVQDMDHENMFWYRQDPGLGLRLIYFSYDVKMKEKGDIPEGYSVSREKKERFSLILESASTNQTSMYLCASSISGTGGGKLFFGSGTQLSVL.

This clonotype was recorded at least ten times. The V call is TRBV20-1, the J call TRBJ2-7, with D possibly matching TRBD1 (6 bases). V was trimmed by 3 bases and J by 7 bases, leaving 19 bases between them. The V gene's germline CDR1 is DFQATT and CDR2 SNEGSKA (reference sequence). The CDR3 is 14 amino acids. As DNA, the CDR3 is TGCAGTGCTAGTATCCAAACAGGGTCATGGGAGCAGTACTTC. It yields the protein CSASIQTGSWEQYF.

This chain joins TRBV7-9 and TRBJ2-7, with TRBD2 matching over 13 bases. The V and J ends lost 3 bases and 2 bases, in that order; junction bases with no gene match: 4. The CDR3 loop spans 16 amino acids. The germline gives CDR1 SEHNR, CDR2 FQNEAQ (reference sequence). The CDR3 bases are TGTGCCAGCAGCTTTGGGACTAGCGGGACTACCTACGAGCAGTACTTC. It is translated as CASSFGTSGTTYEQYF.

This clonotype has a count of ten or more. The rearrangement uses TRBV5-1 and TRBJ2-7; unclear D gene. The germline V gene encodes CDR1 SGHRS and CDR2 YFSETQ. The V gene lost 0 bases and the J gene lost 0 bases, with 10 bases spanning the gap. CDR3 size: 15 residues. CDR3 region: CASSLAGRNSYEQYF. Written as DNA, the CDR3 is TGCGCCAGCAGCTTGGCCGGCAGGAACTCCTACGAGCAGTACTTC. The entire variable domain, with the rest obtained from reference TRBV5-1 and TRBJ2-7, is as follows: KAGVTQTPRYLIKTRGQQVTLSCSPISGHRSVSWYQQTPGQGLQFLFEYFSETQRNKGNFPGRFSGRQFSNSRSEMNVSTLELGDSALYLCASSLAGRNSYEQYFGPGTRLTVT.

This clonotype came up many times. The chain employs TRBV5-1 and TRBJ2-1, with D possibly being TRBD1 (5 bases). V shed 5 bases and J shed 2 bases, with 11 bases lying between them. Germline V lookup: CDR1 SGHRS, CDR2 YFSETQ. The CDR3 length is 14 residues. Here the CDR3 DNA reads TGCGCCAGCAGTTTCCAGGGCGCCTACAATGAGCAGTTCTTC. Encoded protein: CASSFQGAYNEQFF.

In its sample, this clonotype was seen many times. The rearrangement links TRBV29-1 to TRBJ1-1; D not certain. Trimming removed 3 bases from V and 8 bases from J, with 13 bases in between. Germline CDR1 SQVTM, CDR2 ANQGSEA. The length of the CDR3 is 12 residues. CDR3 sequence (DNA): TGCAGCGTTGACCGGGCACAAGGAGAAGCTTTCTTT. Protein sequence: CSVDRAQGEAFF. Full variable domain (rest looked up from reference TRBV29-1 and TRBJ1-1): SAVISQKPSRDICQRGTSLTIQCQVDSQVTMMFWYRQQPGQSLTLIATANQGSEATYESGFVIDKFPISRPNLTFSTLTVSNMSPEDSSIYLCSVDRAQGEAFFGQGTRLTVV.

CDR3 protein: CASSPRTGWTGELFF. CDR3 in DNA: TGTGCCAGCAGTCCCCGGACAGGGTGGACCGGGGAGCTGTTTTTT. This chain uses TRBV12-3 or TRBV12-4 with TRBJ2-2, with TRBD1 matching over 8 bases. V trimming: 5 bases; J trimming: 5 bases; junction bases outside the gene matches: 7. This CDR3 region has 15 residues.

This clonotype was picked up many times. The chain couples TRBV12-3 or TRBV12-4 to TRBJ1-2, with TRBD1 as a possible D gene (5 bases). Trimming took 4 bases from V and 6 from J, leaving 12 bases between them. This CDR3 spans 13 amino acids. CDR3: CASSSGAPDGYTF. The CDR3 nucleotides read TGTGCCAGCAGTTCCGGGGCGCCGGATGGCTACACCTTC.

This clonotype was counted many times. The V call is TRBV5-1, the J call TRBJ2-1; 9 nucleotides align to TRBD2. Germline CDR1 SGHRS, CDR2 YFSETQ. The CDR3 length is 14 residues. Unmatched junction bases numbered 1, after V lost 1 base and J lost 5 bases. The CDR3 coding sequence is TGCGCCAGCAGCTTGAAGCGGGGGGACAATGAGCAGTTCTTC. Its translation is CASSLKRGDNEQFF.

V usage is TRBV11-2 and J usage is TRBJ2-7; 7 nucleotides line up with TRBD2. Unmatched junction bases numbered 6, after V lost 3 bases and J lost 7 bases. Germline V gives CDR1 SGHAT, CDR2 FQNNGV. The CDR3 length is 13 residues. The CDR3 loop is CASSFSPGGEQYF. In DNA, the CDR3 is TGTGCCAGCAGCTTCTCACCGGGGGGAGAGCAGTACTTC.